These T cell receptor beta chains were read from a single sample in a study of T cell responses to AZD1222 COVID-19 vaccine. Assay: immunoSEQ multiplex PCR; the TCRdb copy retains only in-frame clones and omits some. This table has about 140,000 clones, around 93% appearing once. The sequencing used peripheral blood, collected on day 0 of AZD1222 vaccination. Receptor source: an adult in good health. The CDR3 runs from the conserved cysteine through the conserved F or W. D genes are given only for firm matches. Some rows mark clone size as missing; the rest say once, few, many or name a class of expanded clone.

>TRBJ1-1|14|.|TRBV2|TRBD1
CASSVQGGDTEAFF
TGTGCCAGCAGCGTACAGGGGGGGGACACTGAAGCTTTCTTT
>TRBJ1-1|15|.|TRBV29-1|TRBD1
CSVEGRLDRGREAFF
TGCAGCGTTGAAGGGAGGTTAGACAGGGGGCGTGAGGCTTTCTTT
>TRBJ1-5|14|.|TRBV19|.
CASSNPQGYQPQHF
TGTGCCAGTAGTAACCCACAGGGTTATCAGCCCCAGCATTTT
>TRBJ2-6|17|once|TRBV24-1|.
CATGERSSGSGANVLTF
TGTGCCACCGGGGAACGAAGTTCGGGCTCTGGGGCCAACGTCCTGACTTTC
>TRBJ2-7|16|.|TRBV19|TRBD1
CASSMGPGQGSYEQYF
TGTGCCAGTAGTATGGGACCGGGACAGGGGTCCTACGAGCAGTACTTC
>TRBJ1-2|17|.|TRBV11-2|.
CASSYVGGTASNYGYTF
TGTGCCAGCAGCTATGTAGGAGGGACGGCTTCTAACTATGGCTACACCTTC
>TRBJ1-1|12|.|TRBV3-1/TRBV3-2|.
CASRSANTEAFF
TGTGCCAGCCGGTCGGCGAACACTGAAGCTTTCTTT
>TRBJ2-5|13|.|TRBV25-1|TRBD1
CASSGGQVETQYF
TGTGCCAGCAGTGGGGGACAGGTAGAGACCCAGTACTTC
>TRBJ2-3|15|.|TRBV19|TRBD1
CASSGTGANTDTQYF
TGTGCCAGTAGTGGGACAGGAGCAAACACAGATACGCAGTATTTT
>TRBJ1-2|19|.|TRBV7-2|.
CASSLATGTVVSRLYGYTF
TGTGCCAGCAGCTTGGCAACAGGGACGGTGGTCTCCCGACTCTATGGCTACACCTTC
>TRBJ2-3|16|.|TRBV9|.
CASSVAWATSTDTQYF
TGTGCCAGCAGCGTAGCTTGGGCGACAAGCACAGATACGCAGTATTTT
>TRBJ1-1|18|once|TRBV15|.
CATSRGVLRVWENTEAFF
TGTGCCACCAGCAGAGGAGTTTTGAGGGTTTGGGAGAACACTGAAGCTTTCTTT
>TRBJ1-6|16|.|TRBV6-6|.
CASSPTGGWDNSPLHF
TGTGCCAGCAGTCCAACAGGAGGCTGGGATAATTCACCCCTCCACTTT
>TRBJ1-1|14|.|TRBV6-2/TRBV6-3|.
CASSYGREGTEAFF
TGTGCCAGCAGTTACGGCAGGGAGGGAACTGAAGCTTTCTTT
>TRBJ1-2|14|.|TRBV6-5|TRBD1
CASGWTGGERGYTF
TGTGCCAGCGGCTGGACAGGGGGTGAGCGTGGCTACACCTTC
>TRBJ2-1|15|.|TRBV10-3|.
CAILRFLGSYNEQFF
TGTGCCATCCTCCGGTTCCTCGGCTCCTACAATGAGCAGTTCTTC
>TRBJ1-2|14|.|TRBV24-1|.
CATSDPGTIGGYTF
TGTGCCACCAGTGATCCCGGGACGATCGGCGGCTACACCTTC
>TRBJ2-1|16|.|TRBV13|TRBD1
CASSRMNRGVGNEQFF
TGTGCCAGCAGTCGTATGAACAGGGGTGTGGGAAATGAGCAGTTCTTC
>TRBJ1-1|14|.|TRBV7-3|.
CASSLSMGSTEAFF
TGTGCCAGCAGCTTATCAATGGGAAGCACTGAAGCTTTCTTT
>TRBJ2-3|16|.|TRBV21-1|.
CASSLTPVWSTDTQYF
TGTGCCAGCAGCCTCACCCCGGTGTGGAGCACAGATACGCAGTATTTT
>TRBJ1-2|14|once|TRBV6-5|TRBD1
CASSRGTDYYGYTF
TGTGCCAGCAGTCGTGGGACAGACTACTATGGCTACACCTTC
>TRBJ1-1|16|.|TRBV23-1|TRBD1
CASSHQNTGGRTEAFF
TGCGCCAGCAGTCATCAAAATACAGGGGGCCGAACTGAAGCTTTCTTT
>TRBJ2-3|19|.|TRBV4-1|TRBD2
CASSQDGGGGAVGTDTQYF
TGCGCCAGCAGCCAAGATGGAGGCGGGGGGGCCGTTGGCACAGATACGCAGTATTTT
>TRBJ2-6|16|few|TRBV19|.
CASTQGDPSGANVLTF
TGTGCCAGTACCCAGGGTGACCCATCTGGGGCCAACGTCCTGACTTTC
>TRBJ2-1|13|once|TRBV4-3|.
CASSQLLYNEQFF
TGCGCCAGCAGCCAGCTTCTATACAATGAGCAGTTCTTC
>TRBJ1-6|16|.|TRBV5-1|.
CASSLAGRSLSSPLHF
TGCGCCAGCAGCTTGGCGGGCAGGAGTCTGAGTTCACCCCTCCACTTT
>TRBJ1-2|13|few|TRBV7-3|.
CASSLDGNYGYTF
TGTGCCAGCAGCTTGGACGGTAACTATGGCTACACCTTC
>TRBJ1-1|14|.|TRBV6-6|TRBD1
CASRRTGADTEAFF
TGTGCCAGCCGCCGGACAGGGGCAGATACTGAAGCTTTCTTT
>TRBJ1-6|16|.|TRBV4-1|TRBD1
CASSQNRGLGNSPLHF
TGCGCCAGCAGCCAGAACAGGGGGCTTGGGAATTCACCCCTCCACTTT
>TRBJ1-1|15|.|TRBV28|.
CASSFYGGMNTEAFF
TGTGCCAGCAGTTTTTATGGGGGAATGAACACTGAAGCTTTCTTT
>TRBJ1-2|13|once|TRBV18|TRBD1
CASSPDRAYGYTF
TGTGCCAGCTCACCAGACAGGGCCTATGGCTACACCTTC
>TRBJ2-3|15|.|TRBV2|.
CASHSGAPSTDTQYF
TGTGCCAGCCATAGCGGTGCTCCTAGCACAGATACGCAGTATTTT
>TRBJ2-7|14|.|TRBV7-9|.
CASSLVTDSNEQYF
TGTGCCAGCAGCTTAGTGACTGACTCTAACGAGCAGTACTTC
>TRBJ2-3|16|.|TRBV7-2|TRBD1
CASIGQVGEVTDTQYF
TGTGCCAGCATCGGACAGGTCGGCGAAGTAACAGATACGCAGTATTTT
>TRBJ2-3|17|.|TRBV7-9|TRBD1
CASSLATGTGVADTQYF
TGTGCCAGCAGCTTAGCCACCGGGACAGGGGTGGCAGATACGCAGTATTTT
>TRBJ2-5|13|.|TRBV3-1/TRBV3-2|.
CASSFTPQETQYF
TGTGCCAGCAGCTTTACACCCCAAGAGACCCAGTACTTC
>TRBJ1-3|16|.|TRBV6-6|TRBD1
CASSGTGASSGNTIYF
TGTGCCAGCAGTGGGACAGGGGCTTCCTCTGGAAACACCATATATTTT
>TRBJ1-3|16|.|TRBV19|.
CASSIQQARSGNTIYF
TGTGCCAGTAGTATCCAGCAGGCTCGCTCTGGAAACACCATATATTTT
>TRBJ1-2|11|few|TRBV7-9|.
CASRPTSGYTF
TGTGCCAGCAGACCGACCTCTGGCTACACCTTC
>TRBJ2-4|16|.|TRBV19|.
CASSRVSGEAKNIQYF
TGTGCCAGTAGTAGGGTCTCTGGGGAAGCCAAAAACATTCAGTACTTC
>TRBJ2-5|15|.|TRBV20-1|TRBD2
CSASASGGAGETQYF
TGCAGTGCTAGTGCTAGCGGGGGGGCCGGAGAGACCCAGTACTTC
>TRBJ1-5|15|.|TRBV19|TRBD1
CASSILETGGRPQHF
TGTGCCAGTAGTATCCTGGAGACAGGGGGTAGGCCCCAGCATTTT
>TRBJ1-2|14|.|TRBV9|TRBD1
CASSPGDRAYGYTF
TGTGCCAGCAGCCCAGGGGACAGGGCCTATGGCTACACCTTC
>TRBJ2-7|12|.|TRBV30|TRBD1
CAWSPRGTGQYF
TGTGCCTGGAGCCCCCGTGGGACAGGGCAGTACTTC
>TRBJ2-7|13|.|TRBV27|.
CASSLGPGYEQYF
TGTGCCAGCAGTTTGGGACCAGGGTACGAGCAGTACTTC
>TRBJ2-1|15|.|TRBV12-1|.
CASSFALSRLVTKFF
TGTGCCAGCAGCTTTGCCCTCTCCCGTCTAGTAACCAAGTTCTTC
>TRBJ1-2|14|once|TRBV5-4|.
CASSTDQGVYGYTF
TGTGCCAGCAGCACCGACCAAGGGGTCTATGGCTACACCTTC
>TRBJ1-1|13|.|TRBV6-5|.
CASRPLQDTEAFF
TGTGCCAGCCGCCCACTCCAGGACACTGAAGCTTTCTTT
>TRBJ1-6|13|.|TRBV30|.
CAWTGNNGSPLHF
TGTGCCTGGACGGGTAACAATGGCTCACCCCTCCACTTT
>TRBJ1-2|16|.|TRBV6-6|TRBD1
CASTELGGTGGFGYTF
TGTGCCAGCACCGAACTTGGCGGGACAGGGGGATTTGGCTACACCTTC
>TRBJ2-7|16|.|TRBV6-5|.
CASSYIGQGGSYEQYF
TGTGCCAGCAGTTACATCGGGCAGGGGGGATCCTACGAGCAGTACTTC
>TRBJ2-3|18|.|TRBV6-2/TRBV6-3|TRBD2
CASSKWTGTSAGTDTQYF
TGTGCCAGCAGTAAATGGACGGGGACTAGCGCGGGCACAGATACGCAGTATTTT
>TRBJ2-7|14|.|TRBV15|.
CATSPPEPSSEQYF
TGTGCCACCAGCCCTCCAGAGCCCTCGAGCGAGCAGTACTTC
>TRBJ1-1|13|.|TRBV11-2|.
CASSFGGGTEAFF
TGTGCCAGCAGCTTCGGTGGAGGGACTGAAGCTTTCTTT